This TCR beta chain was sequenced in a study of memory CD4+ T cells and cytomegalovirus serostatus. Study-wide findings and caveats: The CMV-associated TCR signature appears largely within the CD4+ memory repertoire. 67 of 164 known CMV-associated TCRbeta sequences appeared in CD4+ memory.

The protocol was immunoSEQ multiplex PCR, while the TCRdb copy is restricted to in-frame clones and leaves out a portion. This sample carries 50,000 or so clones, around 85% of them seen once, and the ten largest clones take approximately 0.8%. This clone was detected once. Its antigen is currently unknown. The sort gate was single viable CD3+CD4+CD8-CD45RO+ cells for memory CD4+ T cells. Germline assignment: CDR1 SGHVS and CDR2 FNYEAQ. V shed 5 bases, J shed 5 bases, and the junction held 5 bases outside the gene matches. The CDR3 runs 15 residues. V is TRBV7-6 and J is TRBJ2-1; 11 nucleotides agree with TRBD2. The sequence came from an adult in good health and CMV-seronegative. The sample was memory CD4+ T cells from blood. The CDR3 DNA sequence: TGTGCCAGCAGCGGAGGGACTAGCGGACACAATGAGCAGTTCTTC. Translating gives CASSGGTSGHNEQFF. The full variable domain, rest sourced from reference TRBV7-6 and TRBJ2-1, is GAGVSQSPRYKVTKRGQDVALRCDPISGHVSLYWYRQALGQGPEFLTYFNYEAQQDKSGLPNDRFSAERPEGSISTLTIQRTEQRDSAMYRCASSGGTSGHNEQFFGPGTRLTVL.